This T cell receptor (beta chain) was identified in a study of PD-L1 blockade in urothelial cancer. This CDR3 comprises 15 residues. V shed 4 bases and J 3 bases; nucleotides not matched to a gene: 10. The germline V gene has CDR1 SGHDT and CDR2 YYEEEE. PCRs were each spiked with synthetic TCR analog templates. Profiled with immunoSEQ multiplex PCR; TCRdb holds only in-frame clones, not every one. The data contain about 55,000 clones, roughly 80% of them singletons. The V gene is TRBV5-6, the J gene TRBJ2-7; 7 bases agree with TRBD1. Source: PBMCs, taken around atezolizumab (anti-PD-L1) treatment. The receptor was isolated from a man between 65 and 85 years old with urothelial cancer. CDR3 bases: TGTGCCAGCAGCCTACTGGACAGGTACGTCTACGAGCAGTACTTC. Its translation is CASSLLDRYVYEQYF.